This entry describes one T cell receptor (beta chain). The antigen is unknown. The data were obtained in a study of cytomegalovirus exposure and HLA in healthy donors. Healthy bone marrow donors formed the donor group. The PCR was carried out with 60 Vbeta primers and 13 Jbeta primers. TCRdb's copy holds only in-frame clones and misses some; the assay was immunoSEQ multiplex PCR. The data show some 110,000 clones, about two thirds seen once. The CDR3 contains 12 residues. CDR1 SNHLY and CDR2 FYNNEI come from the germline V gene. Trimming left V 3 bases short and J 5 bases short, with 7 bases between. Whole-study findings and limits: In a later analysis, a genetic analysis reported fewer productive-TCR N-insertions in an Asian-associated ancestry cluster than the cohort average. Using a false discovery rate of 0.05, a later analysis showed that 16,951 TCR beta sequences were associated with HLA alleles.

V usage is TRBV2 and J usage is TRBJ1-2; the D is unclear. The sequenced material came from PBMCs. The clonotype was recovered from a man aged 25-45 years in good health and CMV-seropositive. The CDR3 loop reads CASSETGYGYTF. Here the CDR3 DNA reads TGTGCCAGCAGTGAGACGGGTTATGGCTACACCTTC.